This TCR beta chain was obtained from a study of CD8+ T cells in alopecia areata. Findings and caveats of the study: Against the mouse data, patients shared TCRs less clearly, possibly for HLA reasons. Clonality exceeded that of normal scalp in lesional scalp, most notably in alopecia totalis/universalis.

Germline V CDR1 and CDR2: SGHTA, FQGNSA. Trimming cost V 4 bases and J 2 bases; bases outside gene matches: 1. CDR3 length: 13 residues. RNA was extracted and reverse transcribed into cDNA as the sequencing template. Produced via immunoSEQ multiplex PCR; TCRdb's table is partial and in-frame only. The sample lists about 190,000 clones, around three fifths occurring once. With respect to this clone: Its antigen is unknown.

The clonotype comes from a human donor with alopecia areata. The specimen comprised CD4+ T cells sorted from blood, sampled at week 0. The chain recombines TRBV7-2 with TRBJ1-2, with TRBD1 matching over 7 bases. This CDR3 reads CASSSGQNYGYTF. The CDR3 nucleotides are TGTGCCAGCAGCTCGGGACAGAACTATGGCTACACCTTC.